What follows is one T cell receptor beta chain and its context. Per the original data handling: Researchers report that nucleated cell counts were estimated from reference gene primer amplification. Sequenced by immunoSEQ multiplex PCR; TCRdb stores in-frame clones only, minus some. V, J and clone size are taken as reported in that table, and D and trimming were inferred from the DNA itself. There are 35,000 to 55,000 clones in the sample; 82% occur only once, and around 4.4% lies in the top ten. V was trimmed by 5 bases and J by 0 bases, leaving 10 bases between them. Germline V gene data show CDR1 as LNHDA and CDR2 as SQIVND (reference sequence). The CDR3 spans 14 residues. The data are from a study of blood T cell repertoires in COVID-19. Study as a whole: Samples representing acute and convalescent COVID-19 were sourced from the United States, Italy and Spain. In each case, the material was cDNA or gDNA derived from T cells, B-cell-depleted T cells, or PBMCs.

The sequenced sample consisted of peripheral blood. The TCR sequence derives from a woman between 70 and 85 years old with acute or convalescent COVID-19. V usage is TRBV19 and J usage is TRBJ1-1; D possibly corresponds to TRBD1 (6 bases). As DNA, the CDR3 is TGTGCCAGTAGTCTCGGGACATTGAACACTGAAGCTTTCTTT. It yields the protein CASSLGTLNTEAFF.